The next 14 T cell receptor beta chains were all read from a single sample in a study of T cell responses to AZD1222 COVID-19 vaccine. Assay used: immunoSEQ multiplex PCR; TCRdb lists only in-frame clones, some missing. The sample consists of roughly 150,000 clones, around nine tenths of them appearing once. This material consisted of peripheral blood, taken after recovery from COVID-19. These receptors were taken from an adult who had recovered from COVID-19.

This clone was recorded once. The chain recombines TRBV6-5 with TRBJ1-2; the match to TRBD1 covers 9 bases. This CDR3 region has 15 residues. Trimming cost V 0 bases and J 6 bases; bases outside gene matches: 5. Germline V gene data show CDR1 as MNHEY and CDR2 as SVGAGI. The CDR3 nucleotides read TGTGCCAGCAGTTACTCCGGGACAGGGAGGGATGGCTACACCTTC. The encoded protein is CASSYSGTGRDGYTF.

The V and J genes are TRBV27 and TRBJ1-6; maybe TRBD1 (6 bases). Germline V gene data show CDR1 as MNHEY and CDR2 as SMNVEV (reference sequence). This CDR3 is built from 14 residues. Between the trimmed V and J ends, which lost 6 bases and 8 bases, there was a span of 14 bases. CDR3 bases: TGTGCCAGCAGGACGGGACAACTGGATTCACCCCTCCACTTT. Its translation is CASRTGQLDSPLHF.

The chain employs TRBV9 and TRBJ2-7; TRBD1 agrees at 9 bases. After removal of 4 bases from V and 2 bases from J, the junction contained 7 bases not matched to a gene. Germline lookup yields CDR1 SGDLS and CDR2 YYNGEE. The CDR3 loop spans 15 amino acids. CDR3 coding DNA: TGTGCCAGCAGCTTGGGACAGGGAATCCCCTACGAGCAGTACTTC. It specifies CASSLGQGIPYEQYF.

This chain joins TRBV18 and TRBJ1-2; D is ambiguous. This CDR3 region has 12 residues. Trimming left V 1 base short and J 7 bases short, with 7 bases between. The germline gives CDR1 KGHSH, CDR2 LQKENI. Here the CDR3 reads CASSPRAGGYTF. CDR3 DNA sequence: TGTGCCAGCTCACCACGAGCGGGTGGCTACACCTTC.

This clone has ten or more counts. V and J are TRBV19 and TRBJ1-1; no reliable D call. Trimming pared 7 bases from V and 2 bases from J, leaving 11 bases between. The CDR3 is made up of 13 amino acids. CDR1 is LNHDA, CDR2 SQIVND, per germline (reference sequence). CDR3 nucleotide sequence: TGTGCCAGTATCCGAAACATCAACACTGAAGCTTTCTTT. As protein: CASIRNINTEAFF.

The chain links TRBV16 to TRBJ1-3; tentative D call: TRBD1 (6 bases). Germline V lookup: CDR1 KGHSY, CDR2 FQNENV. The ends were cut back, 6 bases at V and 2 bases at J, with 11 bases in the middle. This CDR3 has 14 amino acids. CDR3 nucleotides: TGTGCCAGCAGATCTACAGGGACTGGAAACACCATATATTTT. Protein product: CASRSTGTGNTIYF. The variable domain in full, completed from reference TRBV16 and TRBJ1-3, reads GEEVAQTPKHLVRGEGQKAKLYCAPIKGHSYVFWYQQVLKNEFKFLISFQNENVFDETGMPKERFSAKCLPNSPCSLEIQATKLEDSAVYFCASRSTGTGNTIYFGEGSWLTVV.

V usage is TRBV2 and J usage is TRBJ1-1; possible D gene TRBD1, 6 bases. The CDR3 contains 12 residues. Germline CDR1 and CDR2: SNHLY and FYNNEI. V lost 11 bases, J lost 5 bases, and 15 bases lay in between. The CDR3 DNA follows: TGTGCCGGCGCGGGGGCCGGGACTGAAGCTTTCTTT. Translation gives CAGAGAGTEAFF.

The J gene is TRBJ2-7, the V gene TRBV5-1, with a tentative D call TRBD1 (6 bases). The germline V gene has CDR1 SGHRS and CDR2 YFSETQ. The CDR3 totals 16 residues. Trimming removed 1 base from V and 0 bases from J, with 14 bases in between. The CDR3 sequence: CASSLQGSGISYEQYF. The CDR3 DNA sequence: TGCGCCAGCAGCTTGCAGGGGTCGGGGATCTCCTACGAGCAGTACTTC.

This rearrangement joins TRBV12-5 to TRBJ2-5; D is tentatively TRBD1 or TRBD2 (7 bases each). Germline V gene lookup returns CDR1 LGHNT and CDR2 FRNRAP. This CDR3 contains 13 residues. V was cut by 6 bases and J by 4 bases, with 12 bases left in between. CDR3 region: CASGPGGGETQYF. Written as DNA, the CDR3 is TGTGCTAGTGGACCAGGGGGGGGAGAGACCCAGTACTTC.

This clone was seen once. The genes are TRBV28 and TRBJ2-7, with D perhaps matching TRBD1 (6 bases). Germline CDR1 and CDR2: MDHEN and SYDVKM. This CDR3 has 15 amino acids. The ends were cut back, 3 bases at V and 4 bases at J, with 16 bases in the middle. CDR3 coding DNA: TGTGCCAGCAGTTTCACCGGGACATCGCTTTACGAGCAGTACTTC. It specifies CASSFTGTSLYEQYF. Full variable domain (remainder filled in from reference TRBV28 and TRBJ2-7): DVKVTQSSRYLVKRTGEKVFLECVQDMDHENMFWYRQDPGLGLRLIYFSYDVKMKEKGDIPEGYSVSREKKERFSLILESASTNQTSMYLCASSFTGTSLYEQYFGPGTRLTVT.

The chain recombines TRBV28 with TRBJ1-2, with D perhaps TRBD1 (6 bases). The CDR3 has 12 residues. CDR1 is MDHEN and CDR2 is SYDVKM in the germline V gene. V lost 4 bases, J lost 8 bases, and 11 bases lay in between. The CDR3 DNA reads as TGTGCCAGCAGTTCAGGGGTCGGAGGCTACACCTTC. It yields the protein CASSSGVGGYTF.

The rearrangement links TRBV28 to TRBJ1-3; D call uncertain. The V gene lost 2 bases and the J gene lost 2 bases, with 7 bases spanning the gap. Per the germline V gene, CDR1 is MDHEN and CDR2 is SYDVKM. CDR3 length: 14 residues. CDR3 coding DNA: TGTGCCAGCAGTTTAGGTCAAACTGGAAACACCATATATTTT. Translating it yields CASSLGQTGNTIYF.

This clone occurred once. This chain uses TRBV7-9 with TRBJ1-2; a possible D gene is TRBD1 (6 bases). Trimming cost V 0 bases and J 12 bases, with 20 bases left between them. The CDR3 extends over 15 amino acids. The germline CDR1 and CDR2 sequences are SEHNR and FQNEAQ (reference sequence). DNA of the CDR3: TGTGCCAGCAGCTTAGCCCTGCGGGGGGGCGACGAACACACCTTC. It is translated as CASSLALRGGDEHTF.

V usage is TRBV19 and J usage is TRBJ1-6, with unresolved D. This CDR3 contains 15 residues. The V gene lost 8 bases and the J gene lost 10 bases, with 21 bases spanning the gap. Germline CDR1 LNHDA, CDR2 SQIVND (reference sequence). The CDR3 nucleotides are TGTGCCAGTTCTTTTTGGGTTGGCTCCGTATCACCCCTCCACTTT. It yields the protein CASSFWVGSVSPLHF.